This entry concerns a single T cell receptor beta chain. This clonotype has ten or more counts. Its binding antigen is unknown. It has no much larger one-base neighbor in the sample; base qualities were not kept. The hyperthyroidism patients were between 18 and 65 years old and newly diagnosed, with a disease duration of less than 2 months. Exclusion was applied to patients with uncontrolled infections, other autoimmune diseases, pregnancy or lactation. Diagnoses were based on clinical symptoms, serum thyroxine and TRAb, thyroid ultrasound and orbital computed tomography. Blood from progressor patients was collected at the time of first diagnosis with hyperthyroidism, before any ophthalmopathy symptoms had appeared. PBMCs were separated from roughly 10 ml of fresh peripheral blood using Ficoll-Paque density gradient centrifugation. Progressor patients were first diagnosed with Graves' hyperthyroidism and then developed ophthalmopathy during follow-up. Total RNA was extracted with Trizol reagent, and quality was checked on an Agilent 2100 Bioanalyzer.

Trimming costs V 5 bases and J 7 bases, and their ends lie 14 bases apart. Reading the germline V gene (reference sequence) gives CDR1 DFQATT and CDR2 SNEGSKA. The CDR3, from cysteine to phenylalanine, totals 13 residues. The read is trimmed to its CDR3 DNA, 39 bases read in frame from base 1. The data are from a study of T cells in Graves' hyperthyroidism and ophthalmopathy (dated by TCRdb to the late 2010s). For the wider study: Peripheral blood samples were taken at initial diagnosis, before any treatment was given. To identify TCR V-J signatures that set the groups apart, the researchers used a discovery cohort of about a hundred patients, made up of 40 to 45 with Graves' ophthalmopathy and 57 with stable Graves' hyperthyroidism. Whether ophthalmopathy could be predicted prospectively was tested in an independent validation cohort made up of roughly 19 hyperthyroidism patients plus 17 patients who later progressed to ophthalmopathy. The 100 discovery patients were randomly split 7:3 into training and test sets. In addition, the study compared T-cell repertoires in thyroid tissue and in blood from several Graves' hyperthyroidism patients. Once sampling was done, hyperthyroidism patients were given methimazole at a starting dose of 30 mg daily, whereas ophthalmopathy patients were given high-dose intravenous methylprednisolone. TCR Vbeta CDR3 sequencing of roughly 140 peripheral blood samples (about 45 ophthalmopathy, 75 to 85 hyperthyroidism and about 17 progressor patients) is reported in the paper. General study outcomes and caveats: Most expanded thyroid clonotypes (frequency above 0.001) were also detected in blood, a finding suggesting that blood repertoires may reflect thyroid immune responses. A model built on a 13 V-J signature distinguished ophthalmopathy from stable hyperthyroidism, reaching roughly 88% sensitivity and 81.08% specificity in cross-validation and 80%/75% in testing. Sample size was not statistically predetermined, and blinding of investigators to group allocation was not performed. During validation, the model predicted progression to ophthalmopathy a median of around six months ahead of onset, with just under 71% sensitivity and 72% to 80% specificity.

The TCR beta CDR3 regions were amplified from the RNA transcripts. For the first round of RT-PCR on the TCR CDR3, the HTBI primer set was used together with the Qiagen OneStep RT-PCR kit. A second multiplex PCR round built the libraries, followed by size selection and purification. The libraries were sequenced on an Illumina HiSeq2000 using paired-end 100 bp reads. Regarding the original processing steps: SOAPnuke was used to process the raw data, removing reads that contained adapters or uncalled bases, had a mean Phred below 15, or lacked an exact match to the constant primer or identifier. COPE v1.2.5 was used to merge high-quality paired reads, and clonotypes were defined as unique nucleotide sequences. MiTCR v1.1 was used to align the clonotypes against IMGT TRBV, TRBD and TRBJ reference segments. Only V-J combinations with frequency above 0.0001, covering roughly 99% of repertoires, were analysed. A TCS score was defined as the ratio of F50 (clonal expansion) to E x V (chaos), with BLOSUM62-based TCRdist applied between CDR3 peptides within each V-J. Welch's t-statistics and random forest reduced just over 500 V-J features to 13, which were used in a naive Bayes classifier (R e1071). In TCRdb, the public reads were trimmed at Q25 with fastp and aligned with MiXCR, with productive beta chains retained. Rows merge per CDR3 protein into single entries with the most common DNA and genes. The V and J calls were not made by the authors but by TCRdb's processing. This sample gives around 340,000 distinct CDR3 sequences in total; about a sixth of them show up just once. The top ten clones comprise almost 35% of the sample.

The material sequenced was blood. The sequence links TRBV20-1 to TRBJ2-2, with the D gene call left open. The receptor comes from a woman aged 25 to 39 with Graves' hyperthyroidism that later progressed to Graves' ophthalmopathy. The DNA sequence reads TGCAGTGCTGCACGAATACCTTACGGGGAGCTGTTTTTT. Translated, this is CSAARIPYGELFF.